This T cell receptor (beta chain) was identified in a study of lymphopenia after photon versus proton radiotherapy. Per the germline V gene, CDR1 is SQVTM and CDR2 is ANQGSEA. The CDR3 sequence is 12 residues long. Deletions cut 6 bases from V and 2 bases from J, with 9 bases between. General study results and limits: Under photons, naive T cells and diversity fell while effector/memory populations rose.

This clone has just one count. Its antigen remains unidentified. The assay was immunoSEQ multiplex PCR, and TCRdb's table has in-frame clones only and misses some. The repertoire includes approximately 66,000 clones, around 85% of them detected once, and roughly 2.3% sits in the top ten. This chain joins TRBV29-1 and TRBJ2-3; the D is unclear. The clonotype comes from a man in his forties with gastric cancer. The specimen comprised peripheral blood, sampled from a patient treated with photon-based radiotherapy. The CDR3: CSVQLNTDTQYF. CDR3 DNA: TGCAGCGTACAGTTGAACACAGATACGCAGTATTTT.